These T cell receptor beta chains were read from a single sample in a study of blood T cell repertoires in COVID-19. Libraries were prepared by immunoSEQ multiplex PCR; TCRdb keeps only in-frame clonotypes and omits some of them. The sample lists roughly 100,000 clones; 75% to 85% were seen once. The sequenced material came from peripheral blood. These receptors were taken from a woman aged 80 or over with acute or convalescent COVID-19. Both conserved end residues are part of each CDR3. Each record gives: V gene, D gene, J gene, CDR3 length, CDR3 protein. A D gene is named only where the DNA matches it firmly.

v_gene: TRBV6-5; d_gene: NA; j_gene: TRBJ2-2; len: 12; CDR3aa: CASTFQAGELFF
v_gene: TRBV4-3; d_gene: NA; j_gene: TRBJ1-1; len: 14; CDR3aa: CASSQQVRGTEAFF
v_gene: TRBV27; d_gene: NA; j_gene: TRBJ2-7; len: 15; CDR3aa: CASSFWATGEYEQYF
v_gene: TRBV28; d_gene: NA; j_gene: TRBJ1-4; len: 17; CDR3aa: CASSLSGQGRGNEKLFF
v_gene: TRBV11-3; d_gene: NA; j_gene: TRBJ2-5; len: 13; CDR3aa: CASSLEGGETQYF
v_gene: TRBV24-1; d_gene: TRBD2; j_gene: TRBJ2-1; len: 14; CDR3aa: CATNRAGGPNEQFF
v_gene: TRBV2; d_gene: TRBD1; j_gene: TRBJ2-7; len: 12; CDR3aa: CATGGYSYEQYF
v_gene: TRBV6-5; d_gene: NA; j_gene: TRBJ1-3; len: 14; CDR3aa: CASSPYQTVKTIYF
v_gene: TRBV2; d_gene: TRBD1; j_gene: TRBJ1-6; len: 14; CDR3aa: CASVGQVDNSPLHF
v_gene: TRBV7-2; d_gene: TRBD2; j_gene: TRBJ2-7; len: 16; CDR3aa: CASSLAASGLANEQYF
v_gene: TRBV5-5; d_gene: NA; j_gene: TRBJ2-3; len: 13; CDR3aa: CASSLYNTETQYF
v_gene: TRBV28; d_gene: TRBD2; j_gene: TRBJ2-3; len: 13; CDR3aa: CASRSGTTDTQYF
v_gene: TRBV5-6; d_gene: NA; j_gene: TRBJ2-5; len: 13; CDR3aa: CASSPGIQETQYF
v_gene: TRBV4-3; d_gene: NA; j_gene: TRBJ1-4; len: 13; CDR3aa: CASSRRGNEKLFF
v_gene: TRBV19; d_gene: TRBD2; j_gene: TRBJ2-1; len: 17; CDR3aa: CASRLRSSGVKNNEQFF
v_gene: TRBV11-3; d_gene: TRBD2; j_gene: TRBJ2-1; len: 15; CDR3aa: CASSLRGGRINEQFF
v_gene: TRBV6-5; d_gene: TRBD1; j_gene: TRBJ1-2; len: 15; CDR3aa: CASSYSLGQSYGYTF
v_gene: TRBV19; d_gene: TRBD1; j_gene: TRBJ1-1; len: 15; CDR3aa: CASSPGTAGNTEAFF
v_gene: TRBV28; d_gene: TRBD1; j_gene: TRBJ1-6; len: 17; CDR3aa: CASITGQGEYKGAPLHF
v_gene: TRBV18; d_gene: TRBD1; j_gene: TRBJ2-5; len: 15; CDR3aa: CASSPQGAGQETQYF
v_gene: TRBV2; d_gene: NA; j_gene: TRBJ1-3; len: 14; CDR3aa: CASSAGQPGNTIYF
v_gene: TRBV30; d_gene: TRBD1; j_gene: TRBJ1-5; len: 14; CDR3aa: CAWSHGQGRQPQHF
v_gene: TRBV6-2/TRBV6-3; d_gene: NA; j_gene: TRBJ2-4; len: 16; CDR3aa: CASSYGGVLAKNIQYF
v_gene: TRBV10-3; d_gene: NA; j_gene: TRBJ1-6; len: 16; CDR3aa: CAISERGPLEGSPLHF
v_gene: TRBV6-1; d_gene: TRBD1; j_gene: TRBJ1-2; len: 14; CDR3aa: CASSEAGGGYGYTF
v_gene: TRBV6-6; d_gene: NA; j_gene: TRBJ2-7; len: 11; CDR3aa: CASSYPNEQYF
v_gene: TRBV5-1; d_gene: TRBD1; j_gene: TRBJ1-1; len: 14; CDR3aa: CASRGGTENTEAFF
v_gene: TRBV5-6; d_gene: TRBD2; j_gene: TRBJ2-3; len: 18; CDR3aa: CASSPLIAGEKYGDTQYF
v_gene: TRBV5-1; d_gene: NA; j_gene: TRBJ1-4; len: 15; CDR3aa: CASSLRQGPGEKLFF
v_gene: TRBV7-6; d_gene: TRBD1; j_gene: TRBJ2-1; len: 16; CDR3aa: CASSLSRQGKMNEQFF
v_gene: TRBV28; d_gene: TRBD2; j_gene: TRBJ2-1; len: 16; CDR3aa: CASRAMGLAGYNEQFF
v_gene: TRBV7-3; d_gene: NA; j_gene: TRBJ1-6; len: 14; CDR3aa: CASSLRGYNSPLHF
v_gene: TRBV9; d_gene: NA; j_gene: TRBJ1-6; len: 15; CDR3aa: CASSWGDSYNSPLHF
v_gene: TRBV5-1; d_gene: TRBD1; j_gene: TRBJ1-2; len: 15; CDR3aa: CASSLEGQASYGYTF
v_gene: TRBV12-3/TRBV12-4; d_gene: NA; j_gene: TRBJ1-5; len: 13; CDR3aa: CASSFNGIQPQHF
v_gene: TRBV2; d_gene: TRBD2; j_gene: TRBJ2-2; len: 15; CDR3aa: CASTPAGGEAGELFF
v_gene: TRBV13; d_gene: NA; j_gene: TRBJ1-3; len: 18; CDR3aa: CASSFSDNRLSSGNTIYF
v_gene: TRBV6-2/TRBV6-3; d_gene: NA; j_gene: TRBJ2-4; len: 16; CDR3aa: CASSYGRDLAKNIQYF
v_gene: TRBV30; d_gene: NA; j_gene: TRBJ1-5; len: 14; CDR3aa: CAWSLGAGVQPQHF
v_gene: TRBV5-1; d_gene: NA; j_gene: TRBJ1-6; len: 17; CDR3aa: CASSLVSQGQNNSPLHF
v_gene: TRBV5-1; d_gene: TRBD1; j_gene: TRBJ1-1; len: 17; CDR3aa: CASSLTLQGAMVTEAFF
v_gene: TRBV5-4; d_gene: NA; j_gene: TRBJ1-1; len: 13; CDR3aa: CASRYTLNTEAFF
v_gene: TRBV5-1; d_gene: TRBD2; j_gene: TRBJ2-1; len: 15; CDR3aa: CASSWGTSGYNEQFF
v_gene: TRBV3-1/TRBV3-2; d_gene: TRBD1; j_gene: TRBJ1-2; len: 15; CDR3aa: CASSKPGQGSYGYTF
v_gene: TRBV2; d_gene: NA; j_gene: TRBJ2-1; len: 14; CDR3aa: CASKGGPDRNEQFF
v_gene: TRBV19; d_gene: NA; j_gene: TRBJ2-4; len: 12; CDR3aa: CAMGGTKNIQYF
v_gene: TRBV29-1; d_gene: NA; j_gene: TRBJ1-3; len: 13; CDR3aa: CSVARGSGNTIYF